This entry is about one T cell receptor (beta chain). The antigen is unknown. An end of the junction differs from the germline gene, which may be a read error. The sample originates from a study of T cells in Graves' hyperthyroidism and ophthalmopathy. RNA transcripts served as the template for amplifying TCR beta CDR3 regions. Researchers ran a first-round RT-PCR on the TCR CDR3 using the HTBI primer set. MiXCR, applied by TCRdb to the multiplex PCR reads, yields one record per CDR3 protein. The sample records 480,000 or so distinct CDR3 sequences, 40% to 50% being singletons. Germline lookup yields CDR1 SSHAT and CDR2 FNYEAQ (reference sequence). The length of the CDR3 is 13 residues. Lactation, pregnancy, other autoimmune disease or uncontrolled infection led to exclusion of patients. Together with thyroid ultrasound, orbital computed tomography, serum thyroxine and TRAb, clinical symptoms were used for diagnoses.

General study results and limits: Ophthalmopathy was separated from stable hyperthyroidism by a 13 V-J model.

The chain recombines TRBV7-7 with TRBJ2-3; 12 bases line up with TRBD2. Sequencing was performed on peripheral blood or thyroid tissue (not recorded which). The source is an adult woman with Graves' disease, either hyperthyroidism or ophthalmopathy (not recorded which). CDR3 in DNA: TGTGCTAGCAGCTCAGGACTAGCGGGACCGCAGTATTTT. This sequence encodes CASSSGLAGPQYF.